Following are 12 T cell receptor beta chains from one sample sequenced in a study of blood T cell repertoires in COVID-19. TCRdb's table, derived via immunoSEQ multiplex PCR, lists solely in-frame clones and lacks some. Among 310,000 or so clones listed, 86% were seen once. The specimen was peripheral blood. The receptors come from a woman aged 45-65 years with acute or convalescent COVID-19.

This clone has more than one count but fewer than ten. The chain combines TRBV18 with TRBJ2-1; 11 bases are shared with TRBD2. This CDR3 region has 18 residues. V lost 3 bases to trimming and J lost 8 bases; unmatched junction nucleotides: 15. Germline CDR1 is KGHSH and CDR2 is LQKENI. The CDR3 region is CASSPPGGLAAPGDEQFF. CDR3 bases: TGTGCCAGCTCACCCCCCGGGGGACTAGCGGCCCCCGGGGATGAGCAGTTCTTC.

The chain combines TRBV18 with TRBJ2-5; D possibly corresponds to TRBD2 (6 bases). In germline, CDR1 is KGHSH, CDR2 LQKENI. V dropped 2 bases and J dropped 5 bases, with 9 bases sitting between them. CDR3 length equals 13 residues. The CDR3 DNA sequence: TGTGCCAGCTCACCATCGGGAGTTGAGACCCAGTACTTC. Protein: CASSPSGVETQYF. Looking up the rest from reference TRBV18 and TRBJ2-5 gives the full variable domain: NAGVMQNPRHLVRRRGQEARLRCSPMKGHSHVYWYRQLPEEGLKFMVYLQKENIIDESGMPKERFSAEFPKEGPSILRIQQVVRGDSAAYFCASSPSGVETQYFGPGTRLLVL.

V usage is TRBV7-3 and J usage is TRBJ2-1, with 12 bases lining up with TRBD2. CDR3 size: 15 residues. Trimming cost V 5 bases and J 3 bases; bases outside gene matches: 2. In germline, CDR1 is SGHTA, CDR2 FQGTGA. The CDR3 DNA reads TGTGCCAGCAGCAAGACTAGCGGGGGCTACAATGAGCAGTTCTTC. Amino acid sequence: CASSKTSGGYNEQFF.

The gene calls are TRBV11-2 and TRBJ1-1; the D is unclear. Trimming pared 3 bases from V and 0 bases from J, leaving 11 bases between. The CDR3 covers 15 residues. The germline V gene encodes CDR1 SGHAT and CDR2 FQNNGV. The CDR3 DNA follows: TGTGCCAGCAGCTTCCGAGCCACCATGAACACTGAAGCTTTCTTT. This translates into CASSFRATMNTEAFF.

This clone was counted a few times. The chain has TRBV18 and TRBJ2-1, with 12 bases that match TRBD2. V shed 4 bases and J 6 bases; nucleotides not matched to a gene: 4. This CDR3 has 15 residues. Germline values: CDR1 KGHSH, CDR2 LQKENI. DNA of the CDR3: TGTGCCAGCTCACGGACTAGCGGGACCCTCAATGAGCAGTTCTTC. Translated: CASSRTSGTLNEQFF.

The chain has TRBV6-5 and TRBJ1-1; 8 nucleotides agree with TRBD1. The CDR3 is 15 residues long. Germline V gene lookup returns CDR1 MNHEY and CDR2 SVGAGI. V was clipped by 2 bases and J by 1 base; unmatched bases: 3. CDR3 loop: CASSYSDRGNTEAFF. Here the CDR3 DNA reads TGTGCCAGCAGTTACAGCGACAGGGGGAACACTGAAGCTTTCTTT.

This clone was recorded only once. The chain recombines TRBV5-1 with TRBJ2-6; D possibly corresponds to TRBD1 (5 bases). Germline V gene sequence: CDR1 SGHRS, CDR2 YFSETQ. This CDR3 comprises 17 residues. V was clipped by 0 bases and J by 0 bases, with 10 bases between them. The CDR3, as DNA: TGCGCCAGCAGCTTGGCTTCACAGGTCTCTGGGGCCAACGTCCTGACTTTC. It is translated as CASSLASQVSGANVLTF.

V and J are TRBV6-5 and TRBJ1-1, with 9 bases fitting TRBD1. The CDR3 covers 13 residues. Germline assignment: CDR1 MNHEY and CDR2 SVGAGI. Trimming took 3 bases from V and 11 from J; bases not matched to a gene: 7. CDR3 residues: CASSYGTGTIAFF. The DNA of the CDR3 is TGTGCCAGCAGTTATGGGACAGGGACGATCGCTTTCTTT.

The sample holds a few counts of this clone. CDR3 bases: TGTGCCAGCTCATGGAGCTCCTATAATTCACCCCTCCACTTT. Its translation is CASSWSSYNSPLHF. The chain couples TRBV18 to TRBJ1-6; D is unclear. The V end lost 5 bases, the J end lost 0 bases, and 5 bases lay between the germline ends. This CDR3 is 14 amino acids long. In germline, CDR1 is KGHSH, CDR2 LQKENI.

The chain links TRBV11-3 to TRBJ2-3; D possibly corresponds to TRBD1 (6 bases). This CDR3 has 15 residues. Trimming stripped 1 base from V and 6 bases from J, with 14 bases between. From germline, CDR1 is SGHNT and CDR2 YENEEA. The CDR3 DNA reads TGTGCCAGCAGCTTAGGAACAGGGAGCAGGGATACGCAGTATTTT. This translates into CASSLGTGSRDTQYF.

The chain has TRBV10-3 and TRBJ1-2; D may be TRBD1 (6 bases). This CDR3 has 13 residues. Trimming removed 3 bases from V and 7 bases from J, with 12 bases in between. Per the germline V gene, CDR1 is ENHRY and CDR2 is SYGVKD. CDR3 residues: CAISDSGDGGYTF. The CDR3 DNA reads as TGTGCCATCAGTGATTCAGGGGATGGTGGCTACACCTTC.

This clone was detected only once. This rearrangement joins TRBV5-1 to TRBJ1-6; the D gene is possibly TRBD1 (5 bases). The CDR3 has 16 residues. Trimming took 1 base from V and 4 from J, leaving 12 bases between them. Per the germline V gene, CDR1 is SGHRS and CDR2 is YFSETQ. The CDR3 DNA is TGCGCCAGCAGCTTGCAGGGTTCAATGTATAATTCACCCCTCCACTTT. Protein sequence: CASSLQGSMYNSPLHF.